Listed here are 6 T cell receptor beta chains from one sample, sequenced in a study of shared clonotypes between healthy human individuals (TCRdb year 2020). Library preparation was by the immunoSEQ multiplex PCR assay. What TCRdb holds here is the immuneACCESS table cut down to in-frame rearrangements. Part of the clones is not present; checked against another copy, under half of the missing clones reflect an unresolved V gene, and the others are unexplained. The sample contains hundreds of thousands of clones, 74% of them found a single time. Of the sample, approximately 1.8% falls within the top ten clones. The sample was memory CD4+ T cells sorted from blood. The cell subset or site label on this specimen signifies: CD45RA-negative fraction. Receptors originate from a woman aged 25 to 39 in good health.

The rearrangement joins TRBV28 to TRBJ1-2, with no clear D. CDR3 size: 14 residues. Trimming stripped 5 bases from V and 4 bases from J, with 14 bases between. Germline V gene sequence: CDR1 MDHEN, CDR2 SYDVKM. The CDR3 loop reads CASSPSALVYGYTF. The CDR3 DNA sequence: TGTGCCAGCAGTCCATCAGCCTTAGTCTATGGCTACACCTTC.

CDR3 in DNA: TGCGCCAGCAGCTTGGCCCCCCTAGGGTCAGATACGCAGTATTTT. It translates to CASSLAPLGSDTQYF. The J gene is TRBJ2-3, the V gene TRBV5-1; D is unclear. The CDR3 contains 15 residues. Germline V gene lookup returns CDR1 SGHRS and CDR2 YFSETQ. The V end lost 0 bases, the J end lost 4 bases, and 12 bases lay between the germline ends. The full variable domain, with the rest looked up from reference TRBV5-1 and TRBJ2-3, is KAGVTQTPRYLIKTRGQQVTLSCSPISGHRSVSWYQQTPGQGLQFLFEYFSETQRNKGNFPGRFSGRQFSNSRSEMNVSTLELGDSALYLCASSLAPLGSDTQYFGPGTRLTVL.

This chain connects TRBV13 to TRBJ2-7; D ambiguous. V gave up 4 bases and J gave up 0 bases, with 10 bases separating them. The CDR3 is made up of 14 amino acids. Germline CDR1 and CDR2: PRHDT and FYEKMQ (reference sequence). The CDR3 DNA is TGTGCCAGCAGCTCCTCCCTACACTCCTACGAGCAGTACTTC. Its translation is CASSSSLHSYEQYF. The full variable domain, in which reference TRBV13 and TRBJ2-7 provide the parts outside the CDR3, is AAGVIQSPRHLIKEKRETATLKCYPIPRHDTVYWYQQGPGQDPQFLISFYEKMQSDKGSIPDRFSAQQFSDYHSELNMSSLELGDSALYFCASSSSLHSYEQYFGPGTRLTVT.

The chain recombines TRBV7-8 with TRBJ2-3; 9 positions agree with TRBD2. J lost 4 bases, V lost 3 bases, and 5 bases had no gene match. Germline V gene data show CDR1 as SGHVS and CDR2 as FQNEAQ. The length of the CDR3 is 15 residues. The CDR3 spells CASSFSGRIPDTQYF. The DNA for the CDR3 is TGTGCCAGCAGCTTCAGCGGGAGGATCCCAGATACGCAGTATTTT.

The V call is TRBV21-1, the J call TRBJ1-2. TRBV21-1 is deemed a pseudogene. CDR3 length: 14 amino acids. The CDR3 is CASSRAGEVGGYTF. The CDR3 bases are TGTGCCAGCAGCCGAGCGGGAGAAGTTGGTGGCTACACCTTC.

The V and J genes are TRBV7-6 and TRBJ2-2; D ambiguous. The CDR3 consists of 13 residues. From germline, CDR1 is SGHVS and CDR2 FNYEAQ. V lost 3 bases and J 6 bases, leaving 8 bases between the germline ends. The CDR3 nucleotides are TGTGCCAGCAGCTTGACATTTCCCGGGGAGCTGTTTTTT. This gives the protein CASSLTFPGELFF. The full variable domain, its missing parts supplied by reference TRBV7-6 and TRBJ2-2, is GAGVSQSPRYKVTKRGQDVALRCDPISGHVSLYWYRQALGQGPEFLTYFNYEAQQDKSGLPNDRFSAERPEGSISTLTIQRTEQRDSAMYRCASSLTFPGELFFGEGSRLTVL.